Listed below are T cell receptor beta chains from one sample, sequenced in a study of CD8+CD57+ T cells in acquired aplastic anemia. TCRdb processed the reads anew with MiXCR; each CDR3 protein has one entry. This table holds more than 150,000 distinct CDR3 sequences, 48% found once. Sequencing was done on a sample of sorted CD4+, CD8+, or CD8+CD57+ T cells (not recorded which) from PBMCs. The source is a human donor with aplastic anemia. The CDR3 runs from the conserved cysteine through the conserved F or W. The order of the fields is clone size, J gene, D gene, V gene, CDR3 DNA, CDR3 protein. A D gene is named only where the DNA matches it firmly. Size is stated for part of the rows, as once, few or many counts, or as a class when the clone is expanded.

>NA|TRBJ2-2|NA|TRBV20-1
TGCAGTGCTAGAGATCGCGATGGGATGAACACCGGGGAGCTGTTTTTT
CSARDRDGMNTGELFF
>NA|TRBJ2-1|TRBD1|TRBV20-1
TGCAGTGCTACCAAATTGGGACAGGAATACAATGAGCAGTTCTTC
CSATKLGQEYNEQFF
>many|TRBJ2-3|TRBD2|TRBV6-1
TGTGCCGGGGGGGGTGAGGTTGGGTTGAAGTATTTT
CAGGGEVGLKYF
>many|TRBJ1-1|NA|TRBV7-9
TGTGCCAGCAGCTATAGCGGATGGAGTGAGGCTTTCTTT
CASSYSGWSEAFF
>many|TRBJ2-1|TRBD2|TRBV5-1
TGCGCCAGCAGCAGGGACTATCATGAGCAGTTCTTC
CASSRDYHEQFF
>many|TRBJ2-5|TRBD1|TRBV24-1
TGTGCCACCAGTGATTGGGACAGGCAAGAGACCCAGTACTTC
CATSDWDRQETQYF
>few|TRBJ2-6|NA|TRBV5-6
TGTGCCAGCAGCTTGAGGGGGGTGTCTGGGGCCAACGTCCTGACTTTC
CASSLRGVSGANVLTF
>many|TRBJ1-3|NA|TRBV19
TGTGCCAGTCGGACAGACCGCTCTGGAAACACCATATATTTT
CASRTDRSGNTIYF
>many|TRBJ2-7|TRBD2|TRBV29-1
TGCAGCGTGAGACTAGCGGCATCCTACGAGCAGTACTTC
CSVRLAASYEQYF
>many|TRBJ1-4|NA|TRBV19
TGTGCCAGTAGTATCCGGGACGAACTGTTTTTT
CASSIRDELFF
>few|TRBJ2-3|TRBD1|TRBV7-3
TGTGCCAGCAGCCTCCGACAGGGGACGGCAGATACGCAGTATTTT
CASSLRQGTADTQYF
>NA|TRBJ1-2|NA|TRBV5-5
TGTGCCAGCAGCGGGGAACGTAATAACTATGGCTACACCTTC
CASSGERNNYGYTF
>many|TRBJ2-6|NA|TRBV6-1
TGTGCCAGCAGAATGTCTGGGGCCAACGTCCTGACTTTC
CASRMSGANVLTF
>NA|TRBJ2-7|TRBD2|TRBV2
TGTGCCAGCAGGGAGCTAGCGGGAGCCTACGAGCAGTACTTC
CASRELAGAYEQYF
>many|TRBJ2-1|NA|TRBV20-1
TGCAGTGCTAGGCGGTCGACTAGAGGCTACAATGAGCAGTTCTTC
CSARRSTRGYNEQFF
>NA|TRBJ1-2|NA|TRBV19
TGTGCCAGTAGTATCGCGGGTGGCTACACCTTC
CASSIAGGYTF
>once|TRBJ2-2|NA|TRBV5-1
TGCGCCAGCAGCTTGTACACGAACACCGGGGGGCTGTTTTTT
CASSLYTNTGGLFF
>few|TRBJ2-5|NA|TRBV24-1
TGTGCCACCAGTGAGCAGGCCAGGGGACAAGAGACCCAGTACTTC
CATSEQARGQETQYF
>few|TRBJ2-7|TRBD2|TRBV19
TGTGCCAGTAGTCTTAGCGGGAGGGAGCAGTACTTC
CASSLSGREQYF
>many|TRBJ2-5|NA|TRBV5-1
TGCGCCAGCAGCTCGGGAGCTCGGGAGACCCAGTACTTC
CASSSGARETQYF
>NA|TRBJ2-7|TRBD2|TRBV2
TGTGCCACCATGAGCGGGGGGTACCACGAGCAGTACTTC
CATMSGGYHEQYF
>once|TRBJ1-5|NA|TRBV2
TGTGCCAGCAGTCTAACCCAAACTGACAATCAGCCCCAGCATTTT
CASSLTQTDNQPQHF
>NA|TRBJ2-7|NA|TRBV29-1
TGCAGCGTGGTCGGCAGATCCTACGAGCAGTACTTC
CSVVGRSYEQYF
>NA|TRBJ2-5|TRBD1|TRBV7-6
TGTGCCAGCAGCTTAACCGGGACAGGGGGCCATGGAGGGACGAAAGAGACCCAGTACTTC
CASSLTGTGGHGGTKETQYF
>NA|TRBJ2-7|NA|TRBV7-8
TGTGCCAGCAATCCCGGGTCTTTCTTCTCCTACGAGCAGTACTTC
CASNPGSFFSYEQYF
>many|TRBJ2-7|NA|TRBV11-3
TGTGCCAGCAGCTCCGGGAGCGTCCAGCAGTACTTC
CASSSGSVQQYF
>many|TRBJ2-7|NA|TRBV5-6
TGTGCCAGCAGCTTGCATGGCGGAGGCTACGAGCAGTACTTC
CASSLHGGGYEQYF
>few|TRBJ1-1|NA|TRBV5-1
TGCGCCAGCAGCCCGAGAGGTGCCCAGCTGAACACTGAAGCTTTCTTT
CASSPRGAQLNTEAFF
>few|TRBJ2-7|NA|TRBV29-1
TGCAGCGTTGCTGTGTCAAACTACGAGCAGTACTTC
CSVAVSNYEQYF
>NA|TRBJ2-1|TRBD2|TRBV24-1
TGTGCCACCAGTGATTCTAGCGGGATCAGCTCCTACAATGAGCAGTTCTTC
CATSDSSGISSYNEQFF
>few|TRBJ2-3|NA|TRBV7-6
TGTGCCAGCAGCTTAGCTTCGGTGAACACAGATACGCAGTATTTT
CASSLASVNTDTQYF
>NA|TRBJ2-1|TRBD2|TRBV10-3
TGTGCCATCAGTCTAGCGGGGGCCTACAATGAGCAGTTCTTC
CAISLAGAYNEQFF
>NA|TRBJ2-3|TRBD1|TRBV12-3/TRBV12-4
TGTGCCAGCAGTTTCCCTGGCAGGGGGCTAGGCACAGATACGCAGTATTTT
CASSFPGRGLGTDTQYF
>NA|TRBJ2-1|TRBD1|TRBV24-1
TGTGCCACCAGTGATTTGATCTCCGGGACAGGGAACAATGAGCAGTTCTTC
CATSDLISGTGNNEQFF
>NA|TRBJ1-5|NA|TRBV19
TGTGCCAGTAGTATGGCGCAGGGAGATCAGCCCCAGCATTTT
CASSMAQGDQPQHF
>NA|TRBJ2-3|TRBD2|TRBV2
TGTGCCAGCAGTTACACTAGCGGGGGGATCACAGATACGCAGTATTTT
CASSYTSGGITDTQYF
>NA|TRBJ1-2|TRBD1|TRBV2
TGTGCCAGCAGTGAGCAGGGACAGGGCTATATCGCCTTC
CASSEQGQGYIAF
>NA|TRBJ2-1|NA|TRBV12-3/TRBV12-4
TGTGCCAGCAGCCCGACACCATTAATGGGGCAGTTCTTC
CASSPTPLMGQFF
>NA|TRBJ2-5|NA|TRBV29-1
TGCAGCGTTGAAGCTAACAGCAGTTACCGGGCAGAGGAGACCCAGTGCTTC
CSVEANSSYRAEETQCF
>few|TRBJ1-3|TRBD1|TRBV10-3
TGTGCCATCAGCGGACAGGGAGTCGGAAACACCATATATTTT
CAISGQGVGNTIYF
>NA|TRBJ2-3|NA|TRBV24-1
TGTGCCACCAGTGATTTGAAGGGGGGCACAGATACGCAGTATTTT
CATSDLKGGTDTQYF
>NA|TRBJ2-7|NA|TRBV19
TGTGCCAGTAGTACCCTGGACGGGGCCTACGAGCAGTACTTC
CASSTLDGAYEQYF
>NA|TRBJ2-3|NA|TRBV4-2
TGTGCCAGCAGCCAAGACCAGGGATTCACAGATACGCAGTATTTT
CASSQDQGFTDTQYF
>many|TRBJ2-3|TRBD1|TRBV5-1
TGCGCCAGCAGCGGACAGGGGTTGACAGATACGCAGTATTTT
CASSGQGLTDTQYF
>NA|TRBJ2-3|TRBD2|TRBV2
TGTGCCAGCGGTGACGGACTAGCTAGCACAGATACGCAGTATTTT
CASGDGLASTDTQYF
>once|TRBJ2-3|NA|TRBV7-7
TGTGCTAGCAGCCCGCCAGCGACAGACACGCATTATTTT
CASSPPATDTHYF